This T cell receptor (beta chain) was recorded in a study of regulatory and conventional T cells in RAG deficiency. Study conclusions and caveats: Treg unique TCR beta sequences were approximately 100-fold fewer in Omenn syndrome and CID/AS patients than controls. Sorted Omenn CD25-high CD127-low cells may not be bona fide Tregs. Omenn patients showed >85% Treg-Tconv overlap and shorter CDR3 lengths.

Germline lookup yields CDR1 MNHNS and CDR2 SASEGT. This CDR3 contains 13 residues. Trimming took off 7 bases at V and 6 bases at J, with 16 bases between the two ends. Assay: immunoSEQ multiplex PCR; the TCRdb copy retains only in-frame clones and omits some. The sample includes some 30,000 clones, around 96% seen only once; the top ten take about 0.4%. In regard to this clone: As yet, its antigen is unknown.

The sorted conventional CD4+ T cells were CD25-low and CD127-high, with genomic DNA sequenced. This sample also belongs to another study, concerning regulatory T cells. That investigation notes: Primers: 52 TRBV forward and 13 TRBJ reverse. Skewed V and J usage and few unique V-J pairs marked patient repertoires, most in Tregs.

This receptor was identified in a human donor in good health. Sequencing input: CD25- CD4+ T cells sorted from blood. This chain uses TRBV6-1 with TRBJ2-7; D may be TRBD2 (5 bases). The CDR3 DNA reads TGTGCCAGCACAGCACAGATCAGCGGCGAGCAGTACTTC. This encodes CASTAQISGEQYF.